This entry is about one T cell receptor (beta chain). Its antigen is still unknown. This entry is derived from a study of cytomegalovirus exposure and HLA in healthy donors. At the level of the study: In a previous analysis, approximately 110 million unique TCR beta sequences were found from roughly 180 million T cells.

The PCR made use of 60 Vbeta and 13 Jbeta primers. Clones were read by immunoSEQ multiplex PCR, and TCRdb kept only the in-frame ones, dropping some. The sample lists about 83,000 clones, more than 70% seen once, with roughly 4.2% in the top ten. The length of the CDR3 is 14 residues. After removal of 3 bases from V and 7 bases from J, the junction contained 5 bases not matched to a gene. CDR1 is SNHLY and CDR2 is FYNNEI in the germline V gene. Study-level points and caveats: Earlier results showed most TCR beta V segments being productive about 87% or about 30% of the time. A later analysis linked around 15,000 TCR beta sequences to HLA alleles at 0.05 false discovery rate.

Despite likely unrecorded immune exposures, the donors were nominally healthy at the time of sampling. The V and J genes are TRBV2 and TRBJ2-7, with 11 positions matching TRBD2. Sequencing was carried out using PBMCs. The source of this sequence is a man aged 55 to 69 in good health and CMV-seronegative. The CDR3 sequence: CASSDVAGGLEQYF. Here the CDR3 DNA reads TGTGCCAGCAGTGACGTAGCGGGGGGGTTGGAGCAGTACTTC. Variable domain in full (rest from reference TRBV2 and TRBJ2-7): EPEVTQTPSHQVTQMGQEVILRCVPISNHLYFYWYRQILGQKVEFLVSFYNNEISEKSEIFDDQFSVERPDGSNFTLKIRSTKLEDSAMYFCASSDVAGGLEQYFGPGTRLTVT.